This T cell receptor beta chain was captured in a study of read filtering for tumor transcriptome and immune sequencing. As for the study in general: Among patients, some 17 were male and approximately 15 female, aged about 40 to 90 (mean around 68). By R-ISS, stages I, II and III held roughly 8, 16 and 7 patients. After DNase treatment, RNA was made into whole-transcriptome libraries. IR-seq gave about 3.5 to 11 million TCR reads per sample; RNA-seq gave about 80 to 1273.

The CDR3 covers 17 residues. Germline lookup yields CDR1 LNHDA and CDR2 SQIVND (reference sequence). Trimming at V came to 0 bases and at J to 1 base, leaving 5 bases not matched to a gene. This clonotype was found a few times. This library used about 400 ng RNA and molecular barcoded adaptors spanning alpha/delta and beta/gamma chains. TCRdb itself ran the reads through MiXCR, one entry per CDR3 protein. The top ten hold 11% of the sample, which has about 93,000 distinct CDR3 sequences, around a fifth seen once. The sample was a population of CD138-negative cells sorted from bone marrow. This chain connects TRBV19 to TRBJ1-5; 8 nucleotides line up with TRBD1. The clonotype was recovered from a donor aged 40 or older with multiple myeloma. CDR3 region: CASSIDPDRESNQPQHF. DNA for the CDR3: TGTGCCAGTAGTATAGATCCGGACAGGGAAAGCAATCAGCCCCAGCATTTT.